A selection of T cell receptor beta chains follows, all from one sample in a study of molecular identifiers for immune sequencing clone quantification. MiXCR, applied by TCRdb to the PCR reads, yields one record per CDR3 protein. Here the sample spans about 500,000 distinct CDR3 sequences, around a fifth being singletons. The sequenced material came from naive CD8+ T cells from blood, with Jurkat cell RNA spiked in. These receptors came from a human donor in good health. Some libraries in this study had Jurkat cell RNA spiked in. Each CDR3 is given with its conserved first and last residue. The order of the fields is D gene, V gene, clone size, J gene, CDR3 protein, CDR3 DNA. A D gene is named only where the DNA matches it firmly. Where a row states a size, it is once, few, many or the class of an expanded clone; other rows omit it.

>TRBD1|TRBV30|few|TRBJ1-1
CAWRKGQGNTEAFF
TGTGCCTGGAGAAAGGGACAGGGGAACACTGAAGCTTTCTTT
>NA|TRBV7-9|NA|TRBJ1-1
CASRTDLGTEAFF
TGTGCCAGCAGGACGGACTTGGGCACTGAAGCTTTCTTT
>TRBD2|TRBV5-4|NA|TRBJ2-1
CASSLPGGPSIYNEQFF
TGTGCCAGCAGCTTACCGGGAGGGCCGTCCATTTACAATGAGCAGTTCTTC
>NA|TRBV7-6|many|TRBJ1-3
CASSLEGSQSGNTIYF
TGTGCCAGCAGCTTAGAGGGATCACAATCTGGAAACACCATATATTTT
>TRBD2|TRBV7-9|many|TRBJ2-5
CASSPTSGSLETQYF
TGTGCCAGCAGCCCGACTAGCGGGAGTTTAGAGACCCAGTACTTC
>TRBD2|TRBV6-5|NA|TRBJ2-5
CASSPRGGGAGYQETQYF
TGTGCCAGCAGTCCACGGGGGGGGGGCGCGGGGTACCAAGAGACCCAGTACTTC
>NA|TRBV7-3|few|TRBJ1-1
CASSLGALGGTEAFF
TGTGCCAGCAGCTTAGGCGCGTTGGGCGGCACTGAAGCTTTCTTT
>TRBD2|TRBV7-9|few|TRBJ2-1
CASSSKAGATPLQFF
TGTGCCAGCAGCTCTAAAGCGGGAGCGACGCCTCTGCAGTTCTTC
>TRBD2|TRBV24-1|NA|TRBJ2-1
CATSDWIAGEAYNEQFF
TGTGCCACCAGTGATTGGATAGCGGGAGAGGCCTACAATGAGCAGTTCTTC
>TRBD1|TRBV14|many|TRBJ1-1
CASSQVGDRVIWTEAFF
TGTGCCAGCAGCCAAGTTGGGGACAGGGTGATTTGGACTGAAGCTTTCTTT
>NA|TRBV3-2|NA|TRBJ2-1
CASSQDLGFNEQFF
TGTGCCAGCAGCCAAGACCTAGGTTTCAATGAGCAGTTCTTC
>NA|TRBV6-6|few|TRBJ1-4
CASSPPGDLTAFINEKLFF
TGTGCCAGCAGCCCCCCAGGGGACTTAACGGCTTTTATTAATGAAAAACTGTTTTTT
>NA|TRBV19|many|TRBJ2-1
CASSAPEPTREQFF
TGTGCCAGTAGTGCCCCAGAACCCACACGTGAGCAGTTCTTC
>TRBD1|TRBV20-1|many|TRBJ1-5
CSARITGQGNQPQHF
TGCAGTGCTAGAATAACAGGACAGGGCAATCAGCCCCAGCATTTT
>NA|TRBV4-2|NA|TRBJ2-2
CASSQEQTQSSGELFF
TGTGCCAGCAGCCAGGAACAGACGCAAAGTTCCGGGGAGCTGTTTTTT
>NA|TRBV6-4|NA|TRBJ1-2
CASTYGGLASPNYGYTF
TGTGCCAGCACCTACGGAGGGCTCGCCTCCCCTAACTATGGCTACACCTTC
>NA|TRBV7-2|many|TRBJ2-3
CASSLGNPTDTQYF
TGTGCCAGCAGCTTAGGGAATCCCACAGATACGCAGTATTTT
>NA|TRBV9|many|TRBJ1-5
CASSGDQGYQPQHF
TGTGCCAGCAGCGGAGACCAGGGTTATCAGCCCCAGCATTTT
>TRBD2|TRBV6-5|few|TRBJ2-1
CASSYSVAGNNEQFF
TGTGCCAGCAGTTACTCAGTAGCGGGTAACAATGAGCAGTTCTTC
>NA|TRBV3-1|many|TRBJ1-1
CASHLGGAGTEAFF
TGTGCCAGTCACCTTGGGGGCGCGGGAACTGAAGCTTTCTTT
>TRBD1|TRBV14|many|TRBJ2-1
CASSQGRDRAPYNEQFF
TGTGCCAGCAGCCAAGGCCGGGACAGGGCCCCGTACAATGAGCAGTTCTTC
>TRBD1|TRBV27|NA|TRBJ2-3
CASSHSGGSGDTQYF
TGTGCCAGCAGTCACTCAGGGGGCTCGGGAGATACGCAGTATTTT
>TRBD2|TRBV6-2/TRBV6-3|many|TRBJ2-7
CASSNGGGYEQYF
TGTGCCAGCAGCAACGGGGGGGGCTACGAGCAGTACTTC
>TRBD2|TRBV7-2|many|TRBJ2-3
CASSRGVRESDTQYF
TGTGCCAGCAGCCGTGGTGTGCGGGAGTCAGATACGCAGTATTTT
>TRBD2|TRBV24-1|once|TRBJ2-7
CATSDSPTSPYEQYF
TGTGCCACCAGTGATTCCCCGACTAGCCCCTACGAGCAGTACTTC
>NA|TRBV14|NA|TRBJ1-2
CASSLGRGIGYGYTF
TGTGCCAGCAGCCTCGGACGGGGAATCGGGTATGGCTACACCTTC
>NA|TRBV7-8|NA|TRBJ1-1
CASSSMGGSGAFF
TGTGCCAGCAGCTCAATGGGAGGGAGTGGAGCTTTCTTT
>NA|TRBV2|NA|TRBJ1-6
CASSESSGRMNSPLHF
TGTGCCAGCAGTGAATCTAGTGGCAGGATGAATTCACCCCTCCACTTT
>TRBD1|TRBV7-9|few|TRBJ1-3
CASSGRTGSGNTIYF
TGTGCCAGCAGCGGAAGGACAGGCTCTGGAAACACCATATATTTT
>NA|TRBV19|NA|TRBJ2-1
CASSMIGSYEQFF
TGTGCCAGTAGTATGATTGGCAGTTACGAGCAGTTCTTC
>NA|TRBV10-3|NA|TRBJ2-3
CAISEPGDYGVTTDTQYF
TGTGCCATCAGTGAGCCAGGGGATTATGGGGTCACCACAGATACGCAGTATTTT
>NA|TRBV5-6|NA|TRBJ2-1
CASSPIRGVYNEQFF
TGTGCCAGCAGCCCCATCCGCGGAGTCTACAATGAGCAGTTCTTC
>NA|TRBV13|many|TRBJ2-3
CASSDRSDTQYF
TGTGCCAGCAGTGACCGCTCGGATACGCAGTATTTT
>NA|TRBV6-5|NA|TRBJ1-1
CASSWTGLMSEAFF
TGTGCCAGCAGCTGGACGGGACTGATGTCTGAAGCTTTCTTT
>TRBD2|TRBV6-1|NA|TRBJ2-3
CASSEGLRTYSGRDTDTQYF
TGTGCCAGCAGTGAGGGTCTCAGAACCTATAGCGGGAGGGACACAGATACGCAGTATTTT
>TRBD1|TRBV9|NA|TRBJ2-5
CASSSGQDPETQYF
TGTGCCAGCAGCTCGGGACAGGACCCAGAGACCCAGTACTTC
>TRBD1|TRBV12-3/TRBV12-4|many|TRBJ2-3
CASSLPGTGKDTQYF
TGTGCCAGCAGCCTACCTGGGACAGGGAAAGATACGCAGTATTTT
>NA|TRBV19|NA|TRBJ1-1
CASKGGPTEAFF
TGTGCCAGTAAGGGGGGCCCCACTGAAGCTTTCTTT
>NA|TRBV2|NA|TRBJ2-7
CASSTTDYEQYF
TGTGCCAGCAGTACCACAGACTACGAGCAGTACTTC
>NA|TRBV7-9|many|TRBJ2-5
CATTQGPQETQYF
TGTGCCACCACCCAGGGACCGCAAGAGACCCAGTACTTC
>TRBD1|TRBV27|NA|TRBJ1-1
CGAGQMNTEAFF
TGTGGCGCGGGACAGATGAACACTGAAGCTTTCTTT
>TRBD2|TRBV11-2|many|TRBJ2-3
CASSLLAGDLGTQYF
TGTGCCAGCAGCCTACTAGCGGGGGACCTCGGTACGCAGTATTTT
>NA|TRBV19|NA|TRBJ2-7
CASSIDRQGSYEQYF
TGTGCCAGTAGTATAGATCGCCAGGGTTCCTACGAGCAGTACTTC
>TRBD2|TRBV12-3/TRBV12-4|NA|TRBJ2-5
CASRGRGGLETQYF
TGTGCCAGCAGGGGACGGGGGGGGCTAGAGACCCAGTACTTC
>NA|TRBV7-3|few|TRBJ2-1
CASSFLPKGTSVYNEQFF
TGTGCCAGCAGCTTCCTACCTAAGGGGACTTCGGTATACAATGAGCAGTTCTTC